This TCR beta chain was obtained from a study of Tregs in tolerant kidney transplant recipients. This clone showed up just a few times. The method was immunoSEQ multiplex PCR; TCRdb's version includes in-frame clones alone and lacks a portion of them. This table has some 250,000 clones, roughly 84% appearing once. The CDR3 is 14 residues long. CDR1 is ENHRY and CDR2 is SYGVKD in the germline V gene. Trimming cost V 2 bases and J 3 bases, with 10 bases left between them. The gene calls are TRBV10-3 and TRBJ2-5; D unresolved. The sample consisted of CD4+ T cells from blood. The clonotype comes from a human donor in good health. The CDR3 sequence: CAISEDTVEETQYF. Here the CDR3 DNA reads TGTGCCATCAGTGAGGACACAGTAGAAGAGACCCAGTACTTC.